Described below is a single T cell receptor beta chain sequence and its context. Additional DNA sequences in this sample encode the identical CDR3. The CDR3 is 14 residues long. The germline CDR1 and CDR2 sequences are MNHNY and SVGAGI (reference sequence). Trimming left V 2 bases short and J 2 bases short, with 9 bases between. These data belong to a study of shared clonotypes between healthy human individuals. The overall study: In total, the donors were a couple of women and a few men aged 18 to 49.

TCRdb's table, derived via immunoSEQ multiplex PCR, lists solely in-frame clones and lacks some. The repertoire consists of around 1.1 million clones, with 77% occurring once and the leading ten covering 0.89%. This clonotype was sampled from a man aged 18 to 29 in good health. Some clones in this sample may be carry-over from other donors' samples. The sequenced sample consisted of memory CD4+ T cells from PBMCs. Stated subset: CD45RA-negative fraction. The chain couples TRBV6-6 to TRBJ2-5; no reliable D call. In DNA form, the CDR3 reads TGTGCCAGCAGTTACACCGGGTTACAAGAGACCCAGTACTTC. It yields the protein CASSYTGLQETQYF.